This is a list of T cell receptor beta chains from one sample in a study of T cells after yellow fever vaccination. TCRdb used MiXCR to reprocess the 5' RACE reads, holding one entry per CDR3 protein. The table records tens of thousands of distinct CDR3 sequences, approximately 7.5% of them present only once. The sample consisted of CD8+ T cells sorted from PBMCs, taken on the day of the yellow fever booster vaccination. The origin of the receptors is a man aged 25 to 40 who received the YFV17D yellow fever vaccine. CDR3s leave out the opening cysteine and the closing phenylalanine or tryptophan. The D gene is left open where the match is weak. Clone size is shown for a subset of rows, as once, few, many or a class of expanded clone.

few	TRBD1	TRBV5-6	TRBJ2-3	ASSFGTGVTDTQY
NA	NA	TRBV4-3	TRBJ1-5	ASSQWRPGSGQADQPQH
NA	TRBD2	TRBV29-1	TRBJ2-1	SVPAGGLRNNEQF
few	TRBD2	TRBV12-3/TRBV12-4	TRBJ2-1	ASKTSAQYNEQF
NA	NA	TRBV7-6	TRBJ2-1	ASSLVAPAGKSPGEQF
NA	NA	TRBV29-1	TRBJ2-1	SAQLGGSYNEQF
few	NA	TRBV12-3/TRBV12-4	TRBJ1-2	ASSSMDGGGGYT
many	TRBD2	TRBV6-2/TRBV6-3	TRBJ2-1	ASSYPGLAVSYNEQF
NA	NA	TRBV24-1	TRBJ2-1	ATSAPSSTEQF
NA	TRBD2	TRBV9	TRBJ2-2	ASSAGLREPNTGELF
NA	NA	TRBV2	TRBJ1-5	ASTGPSNQPQH
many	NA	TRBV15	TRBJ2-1	ATSRDRGPRWEQF
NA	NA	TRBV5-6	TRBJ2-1	ASRLDPDAVNEQF
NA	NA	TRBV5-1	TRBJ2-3	ASSITLASTDTQY
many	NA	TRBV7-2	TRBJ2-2	ASSLAAGTGELF
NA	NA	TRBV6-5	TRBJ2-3	ASSYTALGTDTQY
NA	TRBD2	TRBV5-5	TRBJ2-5	ASSSWRENQETQY
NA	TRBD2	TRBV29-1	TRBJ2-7	SVDSSTGGGYEQY
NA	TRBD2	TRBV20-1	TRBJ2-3	CAFPRGEGRPDTQY
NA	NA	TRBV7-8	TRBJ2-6	ASSEEISGANVLT
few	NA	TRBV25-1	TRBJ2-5	ASSESEQETQY
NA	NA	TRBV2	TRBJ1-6	ASSDELISPLH
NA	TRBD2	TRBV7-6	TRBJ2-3	ASSPGGGTDTQY
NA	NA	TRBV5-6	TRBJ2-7	ASSSGAPPEQY
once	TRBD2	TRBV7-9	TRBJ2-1	ASGGASGSYEQF
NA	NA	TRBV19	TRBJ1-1	ASTSYTEAF
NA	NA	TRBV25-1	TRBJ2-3	ASSEFGQTTDTQY
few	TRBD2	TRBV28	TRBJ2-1	ASSSPSDREGSYNEQF
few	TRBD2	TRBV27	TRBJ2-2	ASSLGLAGANTGELF
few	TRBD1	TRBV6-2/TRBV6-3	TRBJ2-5	ASSDDRERETQY
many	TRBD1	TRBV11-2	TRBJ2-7	ASSYRGHEQY
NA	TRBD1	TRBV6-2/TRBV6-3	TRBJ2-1	ASSSTGHPSYNEQF
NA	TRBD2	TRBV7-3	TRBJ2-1	ASSYVAGTYNEQF
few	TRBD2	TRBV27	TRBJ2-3	ASSSQIAGGSTDTQY
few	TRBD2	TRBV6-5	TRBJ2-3	ASSYLAADTQY
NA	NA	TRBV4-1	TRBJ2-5	ASIHVGGARGETQY
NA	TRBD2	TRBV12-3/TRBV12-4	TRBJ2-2	ASSLSYGGRLTGELF
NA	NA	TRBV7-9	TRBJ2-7	ASEDGAFHEQY
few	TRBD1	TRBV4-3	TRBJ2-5	ASSLQGRAETQY
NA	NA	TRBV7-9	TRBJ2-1	ASSPSGGYNEQF